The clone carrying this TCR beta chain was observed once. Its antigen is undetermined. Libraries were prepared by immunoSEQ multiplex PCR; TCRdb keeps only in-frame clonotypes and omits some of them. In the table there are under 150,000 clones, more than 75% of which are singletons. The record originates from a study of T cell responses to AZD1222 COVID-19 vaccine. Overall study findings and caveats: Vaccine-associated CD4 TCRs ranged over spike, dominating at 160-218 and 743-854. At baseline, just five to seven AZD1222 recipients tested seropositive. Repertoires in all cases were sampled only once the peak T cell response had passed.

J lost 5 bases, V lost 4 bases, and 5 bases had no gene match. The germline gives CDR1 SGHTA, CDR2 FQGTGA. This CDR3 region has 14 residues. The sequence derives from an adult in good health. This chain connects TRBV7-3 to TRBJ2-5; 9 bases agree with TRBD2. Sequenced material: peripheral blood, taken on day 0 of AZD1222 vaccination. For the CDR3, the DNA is TGTGCCAGCAGCTCCGGACTAGCGAGCGAGACCCAGTACTTC. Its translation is CASSSGLASETQYF.